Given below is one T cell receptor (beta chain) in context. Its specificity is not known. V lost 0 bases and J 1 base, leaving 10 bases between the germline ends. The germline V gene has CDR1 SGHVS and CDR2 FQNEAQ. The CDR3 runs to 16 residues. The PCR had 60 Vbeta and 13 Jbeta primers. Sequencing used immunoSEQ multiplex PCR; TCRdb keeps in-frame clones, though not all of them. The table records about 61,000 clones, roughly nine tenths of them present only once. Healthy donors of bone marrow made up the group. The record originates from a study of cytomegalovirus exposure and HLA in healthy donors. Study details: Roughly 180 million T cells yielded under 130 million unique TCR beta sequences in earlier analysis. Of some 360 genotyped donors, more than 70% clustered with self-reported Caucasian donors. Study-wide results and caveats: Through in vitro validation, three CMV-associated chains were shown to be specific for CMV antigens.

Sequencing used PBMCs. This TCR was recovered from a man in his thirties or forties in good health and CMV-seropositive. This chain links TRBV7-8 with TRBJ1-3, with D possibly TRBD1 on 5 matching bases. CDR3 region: CASSLAGQLSGNTIYF. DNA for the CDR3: TGTGCCAGCAGCTTAGCAGGACAACTTTCTGGAAACACCATATATTTT.